By sample fraction, the clone carrying this TCR beta chain is medium-sized. The antigen remains undetermined. Both previously described methods and listed TCR primers were employed to make bulk TCR libraries. TCRdb reanalysed the PCR reads using MiXCR and keeps one entry per CDR3 protein. The sample records 10,000 to 12,000 distinct CDR3 sequences, 20% to 25% being singletons. These data are taken from a study of molecular identifiers for immune sequencing clone quantification. Study-level information: Replicate experiments divided RNA from roughly 20,000 or 100,000 naive CD8 cells into five parts and sequenced four.

Researchers sorted naive CD8 T cells as cells that were CD8+CD4-CCR7+CD45RA+. The germline V gene encodes CDR1 SEHNR and CDR2 FQNEAQ (reference sequence). The length of the CDR3 is 14 residues. The V and J ends lost 2 bases and 5 bases respectively, with 12 bases between them. Study-wide results and limits: Clones exceeding 20 RNA copies carried over 97% of effector molecules but under 1% of naive-cell molecules.

The sample consisted of naive CD8+ T cells from blood, with Jurkat cell RNA spiked in. The subset was: FACS-sorted CD8+CD4-CCR7+CD45RA+ naive T cells. This sequence originates from a human donor in good health. Some libraries in this study had Jurkat cell RNA spiked in. V is TRBV7-9 and J is TRBJ2-5; D uncertain. CDR3 sequence: CASSLQEFIETQYF. The CDR3 DNA reads TGTGCCAGCAGCTTACAAGAATTTATTGAGACCCAGTACTTC. The full variable domain, completed using reference TRBV7-9 and TRBJ2-5, is DTGVSQNPRHKITKRGQNVTFRCDPISEHNRLYWYRQTLGQGPEFLTYFQNEAQLEKSRLLSDRFSAERPKGSFSTLEIQRTEQGDSAMYLCASSLQEFIETQYFGPGTRLLVL.